The clone carrying this T cell receptor (beta chain) was found many times. Its antigen remains unknown. TCRdb reprocessed the 5' RACE reads with MiXCR, giving one entry per CDR3 protein. The sample shows fewer than 550,000 distinct CDR3 sequences, roughly 5.3% of them seen only once. V was clipped by 0 bases and J by 7 bases, with 6 bases between them. Germline values: CDR1 LNHNV, CDR2 YYDKDF (reference sequence). This CDR3 region has 13 residues. The data stem from a study of CD8 T cells in ankylosing spondylitis. The study's findings and limits: Characteristic of ankylosing spondylitis blood, it appeared, was a TCR beta motif comprising eight highly homologous variants. Before this, some motif variants had been reported in reactive arthritis synovial fluid and blood.

The chain is built from TRBV15 and TRBJ2-2, with D hard to call. The receptor's source is a male donor with ankylosing spondylitis. The sample consisted of blood, either unsorted or a sorted T cell fraction (not recorded which). DNA of the CDR3: TGTGCCACCAGCAGAGATGTGGGCGGGGAGCTGTTTTTT. It translates to CATSRDVGGELFF. Combining the CDR3 with reference TRBV15 and TRBJ2-2 gives the whole variable domain DAMVIQNPRYQVTQFGKPVTLSCSQTLNHNVMYWYQQKSSQAPKLLFHYYDKDFNNEADTPDNFQSRRPNTSFCFLDIRSPGLGDTAMYLCATSRDVGGELFFGEGSRLTVL.